Following are 16 T cell receptor beta chains from one sample sequenced in a study of CD8 T cells in Susac syndrome. A quantity of about 0.5 to 1 ug RNA underwent reverse transcription using random hexamers. TCRdb passed the immunoSEQ multiplex PCR reads through MiXCR, listing each CDR3 protein once. The data hold approximately 100,000 distinct CDR3 sequences, with around 94% observed a single time. Sequenced sample: CD8+ T cells from PBMCs. These receptors were obtained from a human donor with Susac syndrome.

CDR3 coding DNA: TGTGCCAGCAGCGTAGGGACCTCGAACACCGGGGAGCTGTTTTTT. Its protein product is CASSVGTSNTGELFF. The chain links TRBV11-2 to TRBJ2-2, with D perhaps TRBD1 or TRBD2 (5 bases each). V lost 5 bases to trimming and J lost 0 bases, with 10 bases between them. Germline-derived CDR1 and CDR2 are SGHAT and FQNNGV. The CDR3 covers 15 residues.

The chain uses TRBV10-3 and TRBJ1-1; weak D call: TRBD1 (5 bases). Germline CDR1 reads ENHRY; CDR2 reads SYGVKD. This CDR3 is built from 11 residues. Trimming left V 6 bases short and J 7 bases short, with 9 bases between. The CDR3 spells CAIRDRNEAFF. The CDR3 DNA reads TGTGCCATCAGAGACAGAAATGAAGCTTTCTTT.

V usage is TRBV29-1 and J usage is TRBJ2-7; D is unresolved. Looked up from germline, CDR1 is SQVTM and CDR2 is ANQGSEA. V lost 5 bases to trimming and J lost 0 bases, with 11 bases between them. The CDR3 consists of 13 residues. Written as DNA, the CDR3 is TGCAGCGTTCTTCCCTCTACCTCCTACGAGCAGTACTTC. Translated: CSVLPSTSYEQYF.

V gene TRBV29-1 combines with J gene TRBJ1-3; D is possibly TRBD1 (6 bases). This CDR3 comprises 16 residues. Germline values: CDR1 SQVTM, CDR2 ANQGSEA. The V gene lost 3 bases and the J gene lost 2 bases, with 17 bases spanning the gap. The CDR3 bases are TGCAGCGTTGACGGGGGGGGCAGCCGACCTGGAAACACCATATATTTT. Translation gives CSVDGGGSRPGNTIYF.

The V call is TRBV5-4, the J call TRBJ2-2, with D uncertain. With 0 bases removed from V and 8 bases from J, the gap between germline ends came to 14 bases. CDR3 length: 15 amino acids. Germline-derived CDR1 and CDR2 are SGHNT and YYREEE (reference sequence). The CDR3 sequence: CASSLDSLFGGELFF. The CDR3 DNA is TGTGCCAGCAGCTTGGACAGTCTCTTTGGTGGGGAGCTGTTTTTT.

The count of this clonotype is one. The chain has TRBV19 and TRBJ2-1; the match to TRBD2 covers 12 bases. J was trimmed by 6 bases and V by 3 bases; bases with no gene match: 3. CDR3 length equals 15 residues. The V gene's germline CDR1 is LNHDA and CDR2 SQIVND (reference sequence). CDR3 sequence (DNA): TGTGCCAGTAGTATCTCGACTAGCGGGGGCAATGAGCAGTTCTTC. Its translation: CASSISTSGGNEQFF. The full variable domain, completed using reference TRBV19 and TRBJ2-1, is DGGITQSPKYLFRKEGQNVTLSCEQNLNHDAMYWYRQDPGQGLRLIYYSQIVNDFQKGDIAEGYSVSREKKESFPLTVTSAQKNPTAFYLCASSISTSGGNEQFFGPGTRLTVL.

This clonotype was seen once. The rearrangement links TRBV9 to TRBJ1-1, with D unresolved. V dropped 4 bases and J dropped 6 bases, with 19 bases sitting between them. CDR3 length: 15 amino acids. Germline V gene sequence: CDR1 SGDLS, CDR2 YYNGEE. CDR3 amino acids: CASSPRADTNPEAFF. CDR3 nucleotides: TGTGCCAGCAGCCCTCGCGCCGACACTAACCCTGAAGCTTTCTTT.

The rearrangement uses TRBV20-1 and TRBJ2-1; 8 bases map to TRBD2. Germline V gene sequence: CDR1 DFQATT, CDR2 SNEGSKA (reference sequence). Losses at the gene ends were 1 base for V and 2 bases for J; bases not matched to a gene: 1. The CDR3 is made up of 14 amino acids. As DNA, the CDR3 is TGCAGTGCTAGAGGCGGGGGGCCCTACAATGAGCAGTTCTTC. Protein sequence: CSARGGGPYNEQFF.

The V gene is TRBV7-2, the J gene TRBJ1-5, with 10 bases lining up with TRBD1. CDR1 is SGHTA and CDR2 is FQGNSA in the germline V gene. Trimming cost V 5 bases and J 3 bases; bases outside gene matches: 7. The CDR3 runs 16 residues. The CDR3 DNA follows: TGTGCCAGCAGCCCCCGGGACAGGGGAGTCAATCAGCCCCAGCATTTT. Encoded protein: CASSPRDRGVNQPQHF.

The chain recombines TRBV10-2 with TRBJ2-4; D gene unclear. V lost 8 bases and J lost 5, with 13 bases in between. CDR1 WSHSY and CDR2 SAAADI come from the germline V gene. This CDR3 contains 13 residues. The CDR3 loop reads CASGWAGENIQYF. CDR3 nucleotides: TGCGCCAGCGGGTGGGCAGGTGAAAACATTCAGTACTTC.

The J gene is TRBJ2-3, the V gene TRBV7-2, with D perhaps TRBD1 or TRBD2 (6 bases each). V lost 4 bases and J 2 bases, leaving 13 bases between the germline ends. CDR3 length equals 15 residues. Germline CDR1 is SGHTA and CDR2 is FQGNSA. The CDR3 reads CASSSWGAVTDTQYF. CDR3 DNA: TGTGCCAGCAGCTCCTGGGGGGCTGTCACAGATACGCAGTATTTT. The full variable domain, in which reference TRBV7-2 and TRBJ2-3 provide the parts outside the CDR3, is GAGVSQSPSNKVTEKGKDVELRCDPISGHTALYWYRQSLGQGLEFLIYFQGNSAPDKSGLPSDRFSAERTGGSVSTLTIQRTQQEDSAVYLCASSSWGAVTDTQYFGPGTRLTVL.

The chain combines TRBV6-2 or TRBV6-3 with TRBJ1-1; tentative D call: TRBD1 (5 bases). V was shortened by 7 bases and J by 8 bases, with 14 bases between the two germline ends. The CDR3 loop spans 12 amino acids. CDR1 is MNHEY, CDR2 SVGEGT, per germline. The CDR3, as DNA: TGTGCCAGCATCCTGCGGGGCTCAGAAGCTTTCTTT. This codes for CASILRGSEAFF.

The V call is TRBV27, the J call TRBJ1-1; weak D call: TRBD1 (5 bases). The germline V gene has CDR1 MNHEY and CDR2 SMNVEV (reference sequence). V dropped 4 bases and J dropped 4 bases, with 10 bases sitting between them. There are 13 residues in the CDR3. DNA for the CDR3: TGTGCCAGCAGTTGGGGGGGTTCCACTGAAGCTTTCTTT. Residues: CASSWGGSTEAFF.

V gene TRBV9 combines with J gene TRBJ2-1; 11 positions agree with TRBD2. Germline V gene lookup returns CDR1 SGDLS and CDR2 YYNGEE. The length of the CDR3 is 16 residues. The trim removed 3 bases at V and 5 bases at J, leaving 7 bases unmatched. CDR3 nucleotides: TGTGCCAGCAGCGCCTATAGCGGGGGGGCAAACAATGAGCAGTTCTTC. Translating it yields CASSAYSGGANNEQFF. Supplemented by reference TRBV9 and TRBJ2-1, the full variable domain reads DSGVTQTPKHLITATGQRVTLRCSPRSGDLSVYWYQQSLDQGLQFLIQYYNGEERAKGNILERFSAQQFPDLHSELNLSSLELGDSALYFCASSAYSGGANNEQFFGPGTRLTVL.

The gene calls are TRBV7-9 and TRBJ2-5; D gene uncertain. This CDR3 contains 11 residues. Trimming shortened V by 4 bases and J by 5 bases, and 5 bases separated the two germline ends. Looked up from germline, CDR1 is SEHNR and CDR2 is FQNEAQ (reference sequence). DNA of the CDR3: TGTGCCAGCAGCTCGTCGGAGACCCAGTACTTC. Its protein product is CASSSSETQYF.

CDR3 DNA sequence: TGTGCCAGCTCACCACCGGCTAGCGGGGCAGCACTCCAAGAGACCCAGTACTTC. This gives the protein CASSPPASGAALQETQYF. The rearrangement uses TRBV18 and TRBJ2-5; 9 positions match TRBD2. Losses at the gene ends were 0 bases for V and 1 base for J; bases not matched to a gene: 9. Germline CDR1 reads KGHSH; CDR2 reads LQKENI. This CDR3 is built from 18 residues.